The entry below describes one TCR beta chain. Its specificity is not known. This record comes from a study of shared clonotypes between healthy human individuals. Only CD45RO-negative cells positively selected for CCR7 counted as naive CD8 cells, so terminally differentiated effector memory CD45RA+ cells were excluded. Caucasian adults residing in Nashville, Tennessee made up all the donors. Original processing methods: Junction-only sequences without quality scores came from ImmunoSEQ, so filtering differed. Here immunoSEQ multiplex PCR was the method, and the copy in TCRdb shows in-frame clones only, minus some. The V and J calls and the clone size are those of that table, but D and trimming were determined from the DNA. The data show about 590,000 clones, nearly 97% seen once. Whole-study findings and limits: The study found roughly 5% of naive CD4 clonotypes shared across a few donors.

The V and J ends lost 4 bases and 3 bases respectively, with 13 bases between them. CDR1 MGHRA and CDR2 YSYEKL come from the germline V gene. This CDR3 is 14 amino acids long. Sequenced material: naive CD8+ T cells sorted from blood. The TCR was taken from a woman aged 25-40 years in good health. This chain connects TRBV4-1 to TRBJ2-7; D is undetermined. The CDR3 loop is CASSLSGPIYEQYF. In DNA form, the CDR3 reads TGCGCCAGCAGCCTCTCGGGCCCTATCTACGAGCAGTACTTC.